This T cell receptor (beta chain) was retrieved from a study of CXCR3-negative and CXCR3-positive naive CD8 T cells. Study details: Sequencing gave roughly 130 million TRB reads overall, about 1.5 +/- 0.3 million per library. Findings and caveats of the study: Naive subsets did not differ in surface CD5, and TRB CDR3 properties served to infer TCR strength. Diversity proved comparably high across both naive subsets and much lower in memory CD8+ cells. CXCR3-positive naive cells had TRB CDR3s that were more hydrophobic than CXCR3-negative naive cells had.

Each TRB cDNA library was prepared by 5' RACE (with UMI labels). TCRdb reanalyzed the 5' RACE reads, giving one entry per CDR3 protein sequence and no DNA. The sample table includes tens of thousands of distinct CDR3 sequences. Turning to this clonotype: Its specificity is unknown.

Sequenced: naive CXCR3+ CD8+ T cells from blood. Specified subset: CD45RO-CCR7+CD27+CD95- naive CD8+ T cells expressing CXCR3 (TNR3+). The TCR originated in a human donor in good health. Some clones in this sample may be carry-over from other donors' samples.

This chain's CDR3 is CASSLAGDGYYEQYF. The V gene is TRBV7-2, the J gene TRBJ2-7; the TCRdb D gene call, TRBD1, has no DNA to confirm it. This CDR3 has 15 amino acids. Germline assignment: CDR1 SGHTA and CDR2 FQGNSA. Using reference TRBV7-2 and TRBJ2-7 for the parts outside the CDR3, the full variable domain is GAGVSQSPSNKVTEKGKDVELRCDPISGHTALYWYRQSLGQGLEFLIYFQGNSAPDKSGLPSDRFSAERTGGSVSTLTIQRTQQEDSAVYLCASSLAGDGYYEQYFGPGTRLTVT.